Given below is one T cell receptor (beta chain) in context. This clonotype was seen a handful of times. It has no known antigen specificity. Within one base of it there is no much larger clone, and no base qualities were kept. The data were obtained in a study of T cells after yellow fever vaccination (dated by TCRdb to between 2018 and 2020). With respect to the entire study: The SMART-Seq v4 Ultra Low Input RNA kit was used to prepare libraries from fractions with low cell numbers. Two healthy male donors made up the cohort, one aged 18 to 29 years and the other aged 30 to 40 years. Bulk TCR alpha and beta repertoires were sequenced longitudinally to track T-cell clones before and after primary and booster YFV17D yellow fever vaccination. Blood was drawn at multiple timepoints before and after primary and secondary immunization, with bulk PBMC replicates and cell subsets isolated.

Overall study outcomes, separate from this receptor: FACS-sorted repertoires could contain abundant contaminating clonotypes from the bulk population, so computational filtering was required. Because the study included only a couple of donors, the extent to which the findings can be generalized is limited. The secondary T-cell response was found to be weaker but faster than the primary response, with a peak reached on day 5 rather than on day 15. A small fraction of clonotypes appeared in both the CD4 and CD8 compartments, likely as a result of convergent recombination. After the booster, most of the clones that had expanded following primary vaccination were detected again (96% of CD4 and around nine tenths of CD8), which suggests that memory was broadly maintained.

This sample's treatment or condition label indicates: live attenuated yellow fever vaccine strain. At each blood-draw timepoint, two biological replicates of bulk PBMCs were collected. A standard Ficoll-Paque protocol was used to isolate PBMCs from peripheral blood. TriZol was used to extract RNA from bulk PBMCs, CD4 and CD8 fractions, and dextramer-positive and dextramer-negative fractions. Spanning cysteine to phenylalanine, the CDR3 consists of 14 amino acids. Only the CDR3 portion is preserved as DNA: 42 bases, with reading frame beginning at the first base. V lost 3 bases and J lost 0 bases; the stretch between them is 11 bases long. From the germline V gene (reference sequence), CDR1 is DFQATT and CDR2 is SNEGSKA. Synthesis of TCR cDNA relied on 5'RACE template switching, a step that introduced a universal primer site along with unique molecular identifiers. cDNA synthesis was primed from both the TCR alpha and TCR beta constant segments. Libraries were amplified in two PCR steps, with sample barcodes and sequencing adapters added in the second step. Sequencing of libraries was performed on Illumina HiSeq 2500 (2x100 bp) or NovaSeq (2x150 bp). Regarding the original processing steps: Reads were demultiplexed and collapsed into UMI consensus sequences with MIGEC, and V(D)J alignment was performed with MiXCR. Clonotypes responding to the vaccine were identified with edgeR on replicate PBMC samples, with the criteria of FDR below 0.01 and a log2 fold change above 5 up to day 15. Bulk clonotypes were assigned CD4 or CD8 identity according to which sequenced CD4 or CD8 repertoire held them at higher abundance. The raw public reads went through TCRdb reprocessing: fastp at Q25, MiXCR clone calling, in-frame beta chains kept. CDR3 protein sequences are deduplicated, and each keeps its most common genes and DNA. TCRdb assigned the V and J calls; the authors' analysis was not used. The sample table holds 620,000 or so distinct CDR3 sequences, of which roughly an eighth were seen once. 15% of the sample rests with the top ten.

This chain joins TRBV20-1 to TRBJ1-1; matching of 5 bases hints at TRBD1 as the D gene. The starting material was PBMCs, obtained on the day of the yellow fever booster vaccination. This clonotype was sampled from a man under 40 who received the YFV17D yellow fever vaccine. The CDR3 region reads CSASFGHLNTEAFF. The nucleotides read TGCAGTGCTAGTTTTGGACATTTGAACACTGAAGCTTTCTTT.